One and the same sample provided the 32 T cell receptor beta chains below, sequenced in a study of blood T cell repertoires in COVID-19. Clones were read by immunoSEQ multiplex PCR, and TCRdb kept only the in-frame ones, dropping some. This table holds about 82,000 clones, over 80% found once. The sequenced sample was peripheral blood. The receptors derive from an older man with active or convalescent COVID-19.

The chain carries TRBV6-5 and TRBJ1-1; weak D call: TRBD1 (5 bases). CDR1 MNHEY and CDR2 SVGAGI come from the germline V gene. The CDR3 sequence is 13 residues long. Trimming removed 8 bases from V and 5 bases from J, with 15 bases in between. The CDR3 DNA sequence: TGTGCCAGCGGGTCTTTGGGGCGGACTGAAGCTTTCTTT. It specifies CASGSLGRTEAFF.

CDR3 residues: CASSQGAGGHGNEKLFF. In DNA, the CDR3 is TGTGCCAGCAGCCAAGGGGCAGGGGGCCATGGGAATGAAAAACTGTTTTTT. The J gene is TRBJ1-4, the V gene TRBV11-3; TRBD1 aligns across 8 bases. Trimming took 5 bases from V and 5 from J; bases not matched to a gene: 13. The CDR3 spans 17 residues. Germline values: CDR1 SGHNT, CDR2 YENEEA.

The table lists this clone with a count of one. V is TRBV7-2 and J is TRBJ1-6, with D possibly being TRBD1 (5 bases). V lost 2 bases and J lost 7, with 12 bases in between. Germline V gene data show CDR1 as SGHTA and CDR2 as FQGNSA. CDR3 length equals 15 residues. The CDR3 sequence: CASSLSQGVNSPLHF. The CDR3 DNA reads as TGTGCCAGCAGCTTAAGCCAGGGCGTGAATTCACCCCTCCACTTT.

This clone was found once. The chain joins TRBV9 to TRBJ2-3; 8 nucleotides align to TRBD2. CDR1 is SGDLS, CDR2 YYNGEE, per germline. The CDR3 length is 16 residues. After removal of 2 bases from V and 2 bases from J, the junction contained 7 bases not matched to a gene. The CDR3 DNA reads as TGTGCCAGCAGCGTCCAAGCGGGAGACCCCACAGATACGCAGTATTTT. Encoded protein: CASSVQAGDPTDTQYF.

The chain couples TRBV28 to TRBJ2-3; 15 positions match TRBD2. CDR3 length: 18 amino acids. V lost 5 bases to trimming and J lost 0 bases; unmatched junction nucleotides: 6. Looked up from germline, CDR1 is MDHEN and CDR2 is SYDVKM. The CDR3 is CASSPPGLAGGSTDTQYF. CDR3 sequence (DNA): TGTGCCAGCAGTCCCCCCGGACTAGCGGGGGGGAGCACAGATACGCAGTATTTT.

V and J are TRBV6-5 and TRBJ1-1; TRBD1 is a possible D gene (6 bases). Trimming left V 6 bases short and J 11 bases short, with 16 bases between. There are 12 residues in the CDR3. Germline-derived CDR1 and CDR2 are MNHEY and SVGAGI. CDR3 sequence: CASSAQGLRAFF. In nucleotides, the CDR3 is TGTGCCAGCAGCGCCCAGGGGCTTCGGGCTTTCTTT.

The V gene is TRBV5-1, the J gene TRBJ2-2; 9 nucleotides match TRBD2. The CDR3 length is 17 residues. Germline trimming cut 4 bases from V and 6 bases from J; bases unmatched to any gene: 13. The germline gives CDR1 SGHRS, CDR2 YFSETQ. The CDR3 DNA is TGCGCCAGCAGCAAGGATACAGCGGGAGGAAGGTCCGGGGAGCTGTTTTTT. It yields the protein CASSKDTAGGRSGELFF.

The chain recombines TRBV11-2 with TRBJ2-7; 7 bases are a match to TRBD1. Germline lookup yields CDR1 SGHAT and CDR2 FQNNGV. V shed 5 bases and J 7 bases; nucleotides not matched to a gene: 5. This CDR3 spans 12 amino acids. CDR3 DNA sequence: TGTGCCAGCAGCCAGACAGGGAATGAGCAGTACGTC. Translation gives CASSQTGNEQYV.

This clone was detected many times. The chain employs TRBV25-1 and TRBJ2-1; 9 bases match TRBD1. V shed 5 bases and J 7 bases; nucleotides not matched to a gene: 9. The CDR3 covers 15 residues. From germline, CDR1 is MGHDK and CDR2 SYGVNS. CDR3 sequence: CASSLPGQGVNEQFF. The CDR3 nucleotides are TGTGCCAGCAGTTTACCGGGACAGGGAGTTAATGAGCAGTTCTTC. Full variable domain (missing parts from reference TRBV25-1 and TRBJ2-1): EADIYQTPRYLVIGTGKKITLECSQTMGHDKMYWYQQDPGMELHLIHYSYGVNSTEKGDLSSESTVSRIRTEHFPLTLESARPSHTSQYLCASSLPGQGVNEQFFGPGTRLTVL.

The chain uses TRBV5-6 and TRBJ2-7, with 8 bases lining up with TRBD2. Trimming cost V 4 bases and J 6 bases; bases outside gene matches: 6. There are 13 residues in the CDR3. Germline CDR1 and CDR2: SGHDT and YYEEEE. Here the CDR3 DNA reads TGTGCCAGCAGCCACGGGAGGGGACCCGAGCAGTACGTC. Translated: CASSHGRGPEQYV.

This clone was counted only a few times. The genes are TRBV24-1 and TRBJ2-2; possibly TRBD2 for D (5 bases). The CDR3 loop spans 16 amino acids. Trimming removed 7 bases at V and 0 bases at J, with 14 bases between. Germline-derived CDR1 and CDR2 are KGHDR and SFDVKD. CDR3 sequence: CATSGNYPANTGELFF. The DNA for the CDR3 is TGTGCCACCAGCGGGAATTACCCCGCGAACACCGGGGAGCTGTTTTTT.

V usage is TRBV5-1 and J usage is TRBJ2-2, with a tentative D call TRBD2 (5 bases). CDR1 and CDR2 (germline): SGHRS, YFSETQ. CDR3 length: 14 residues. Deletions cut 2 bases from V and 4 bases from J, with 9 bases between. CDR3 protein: CASSLEAGTGELFF. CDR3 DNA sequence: TGCGCCAGCAGCTTAGAGGCGGGCACCGGGGAGCTGTTTTTT.

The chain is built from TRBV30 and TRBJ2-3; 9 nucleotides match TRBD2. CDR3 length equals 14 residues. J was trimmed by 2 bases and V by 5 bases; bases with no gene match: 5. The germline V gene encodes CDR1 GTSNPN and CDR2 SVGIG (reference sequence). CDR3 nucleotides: TGTGCCTGGTCGACTAGCGGATTCACAGATACGCAGTATTTT. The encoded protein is CAWSTSGFTDTQYF.

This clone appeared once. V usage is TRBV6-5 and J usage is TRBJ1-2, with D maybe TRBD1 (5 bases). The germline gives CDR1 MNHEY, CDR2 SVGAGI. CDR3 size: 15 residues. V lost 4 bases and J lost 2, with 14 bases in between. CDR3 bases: TGTGCCAGCAGTTCCCAGGGCCTCGGGAACTATGGCTACACCTTC. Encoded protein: CASSSQGLGNYGYTF.

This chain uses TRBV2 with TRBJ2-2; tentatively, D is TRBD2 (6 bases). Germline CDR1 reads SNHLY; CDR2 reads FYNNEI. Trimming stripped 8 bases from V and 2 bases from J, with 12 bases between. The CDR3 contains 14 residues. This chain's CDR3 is CASGTGLNTGELFF. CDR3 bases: TGTGCCAGCGGAACGGGACTCAACACCGGGGAGCTGTTTTTT.

The CDR3 region is CASRWTGGGKTQYF. For the CDR3, the DNA is TGTGCCAGCAGATGGACAGGGGGCGGGAAGACCCAGTACTTC. The gene calls are TRBV28 and TRBJ2-5; 11 positions match TRBD1. Germline-derived CDR1 and CDR2 are MDHEN and SYDVKM. The CDR3 is 14 amino acids. V was pared by 6 bases and J by 6 bases, with 6 bases of the junction left unmatched. Drawing the rest from reference TRBV28 and TRBJ2-5, the complete variable domain is DVKVTQSSRYLVKRTGEKVFLECVQDMDHENMFWYRQDPGLGLRLIYFSYDVKMKEKGDIPEGYSVSREKKERFSLILESASTNQTSMYLCASRWTGGGKTQYFGPGTRLLVL.

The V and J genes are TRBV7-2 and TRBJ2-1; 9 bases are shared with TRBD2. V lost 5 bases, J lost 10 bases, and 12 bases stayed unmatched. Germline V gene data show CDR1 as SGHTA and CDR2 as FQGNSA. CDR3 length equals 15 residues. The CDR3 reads CASSATSGSWGEQFF. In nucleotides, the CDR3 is TGTGCCAGCAGCGCTACTAGCGGGTCATGGGGGGAGCAGTTCTTC. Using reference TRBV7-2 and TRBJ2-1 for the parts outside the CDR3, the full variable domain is GAGVSQSPSNKVTEKGKDVELRCDPISGHTALYWYRQSLGQGLEFLIYFQGNSAPDKSGLPSDRFSAERTGGSVSTLTIQRTQQEDSAVYLCASSATSGSWGEQFFGPGTRLTVL.

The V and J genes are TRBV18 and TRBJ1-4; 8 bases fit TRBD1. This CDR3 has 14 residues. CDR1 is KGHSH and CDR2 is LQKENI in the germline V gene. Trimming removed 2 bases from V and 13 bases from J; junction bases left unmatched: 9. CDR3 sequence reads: CASSPSQGATGLFF. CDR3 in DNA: TGTGCCAGCTCACCATCGCAGGGGGCCACCGGACTGTTTTTT.

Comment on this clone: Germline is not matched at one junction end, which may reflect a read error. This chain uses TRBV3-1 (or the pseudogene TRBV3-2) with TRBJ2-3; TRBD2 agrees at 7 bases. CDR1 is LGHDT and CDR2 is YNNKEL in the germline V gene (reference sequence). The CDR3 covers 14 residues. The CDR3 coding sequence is TGTGCCAGCAGCCAAAATGAGCCGGGACTACCTCCGCGTTTT. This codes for CASSQNEPGLPPRF.

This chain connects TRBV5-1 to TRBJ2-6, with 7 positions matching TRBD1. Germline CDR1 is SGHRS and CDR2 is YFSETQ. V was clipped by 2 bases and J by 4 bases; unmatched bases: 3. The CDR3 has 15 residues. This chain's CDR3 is CASSFGTAGANVLTF. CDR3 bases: TGCGCCAGCAGCTTCGGGACAGCCGGGGCCAACGTCCTGACTTTC.

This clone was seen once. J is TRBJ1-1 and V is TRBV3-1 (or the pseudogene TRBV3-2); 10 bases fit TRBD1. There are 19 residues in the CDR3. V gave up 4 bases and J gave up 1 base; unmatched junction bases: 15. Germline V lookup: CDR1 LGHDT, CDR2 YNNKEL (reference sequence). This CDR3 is CASSPRLGQGTGGNTEAFF. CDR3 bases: TGTGCCAGCAGCCCCCGTCTGGGACAGGGGACCGGTGGGAACACTGAAGCTTTCTTT.

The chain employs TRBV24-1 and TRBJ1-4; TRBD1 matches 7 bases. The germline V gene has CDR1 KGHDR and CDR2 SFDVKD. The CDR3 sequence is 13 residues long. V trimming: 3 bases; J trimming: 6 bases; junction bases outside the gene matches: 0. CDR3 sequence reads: CATSDTGDEKLFF. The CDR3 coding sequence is TGTGCCACCAGTGATACAGGGGATGAAAAACTGTTTTTT.

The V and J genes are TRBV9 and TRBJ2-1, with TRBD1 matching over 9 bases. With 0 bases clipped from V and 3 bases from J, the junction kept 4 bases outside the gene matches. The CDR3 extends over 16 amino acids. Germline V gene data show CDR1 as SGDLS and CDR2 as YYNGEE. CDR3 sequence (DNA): TGTGCCAGCAGCGTAGACCGGGACAGGGTCTACAATGAGCAGTTCTTC. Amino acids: CASSVDRDRVYNEQFF.

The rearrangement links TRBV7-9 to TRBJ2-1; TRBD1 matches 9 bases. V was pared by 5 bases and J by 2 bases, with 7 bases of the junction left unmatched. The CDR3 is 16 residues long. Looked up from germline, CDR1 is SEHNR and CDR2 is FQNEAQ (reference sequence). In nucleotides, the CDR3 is TGTGCCAGCAGCCTAGAGGGGGACAGGGCCTACAATGAGCAGTTCTTC. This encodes CASSLEGDRAYNEQFF.

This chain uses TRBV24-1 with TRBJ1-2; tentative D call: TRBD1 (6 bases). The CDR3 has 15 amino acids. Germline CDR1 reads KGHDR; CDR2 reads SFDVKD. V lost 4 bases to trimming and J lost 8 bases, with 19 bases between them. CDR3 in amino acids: CATSEGTASQGGYTF. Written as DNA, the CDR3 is TGTGCCACCAGTGAGGGGACGGCCTCCCAGGGGGGCTACACCTTC.

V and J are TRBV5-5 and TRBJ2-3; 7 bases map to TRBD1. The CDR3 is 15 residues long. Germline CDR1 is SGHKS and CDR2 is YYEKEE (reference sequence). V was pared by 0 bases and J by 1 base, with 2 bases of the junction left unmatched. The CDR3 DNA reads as TGTGCCAGCAGCTTGGACGGGACAGGCACAGATACGCAGTATTTT. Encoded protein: CASSLDGTGTDTQYF. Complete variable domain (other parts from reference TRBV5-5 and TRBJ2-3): DAGVTQSPTHLIKTRGQQVTLRCSPISGHKSVSWYQQVLGQGPQFIFQYYEKEERGRGNFPDRFSARQFPNYSSELNVNALLLGDSALYLCASSLDGTGTDTQYFGPGTRLTVL.

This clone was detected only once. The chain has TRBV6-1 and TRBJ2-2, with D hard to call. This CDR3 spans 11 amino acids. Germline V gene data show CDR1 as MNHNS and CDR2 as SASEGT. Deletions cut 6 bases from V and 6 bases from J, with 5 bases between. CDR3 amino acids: CASSVAGELFF. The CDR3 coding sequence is TGTGCCAGCAGCGTCGCCGGGGAGCTGTTTTTT.

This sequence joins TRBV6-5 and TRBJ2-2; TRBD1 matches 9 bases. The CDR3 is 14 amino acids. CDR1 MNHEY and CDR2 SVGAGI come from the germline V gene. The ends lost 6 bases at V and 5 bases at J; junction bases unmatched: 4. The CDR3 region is CASRTGGETGELFF. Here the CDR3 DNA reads TGTGCCAGCAGGACAGGGGGAGAGACCGGGGAGCTGTTTTTT.

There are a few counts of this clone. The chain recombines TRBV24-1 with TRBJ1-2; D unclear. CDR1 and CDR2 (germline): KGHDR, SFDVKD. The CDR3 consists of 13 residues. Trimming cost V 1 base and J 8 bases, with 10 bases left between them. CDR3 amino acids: CATSDFSGNGYTF. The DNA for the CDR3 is TGTGCCACCAGTGATTTTTCGGGTAACGGCTACACCTTC.

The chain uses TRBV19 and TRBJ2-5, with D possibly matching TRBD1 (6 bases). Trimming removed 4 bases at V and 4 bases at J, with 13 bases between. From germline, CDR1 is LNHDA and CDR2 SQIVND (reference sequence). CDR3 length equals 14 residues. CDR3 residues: CASSTGTRAETQYF. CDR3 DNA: TGTGCCAGTAGTACGGGGACAAGGGCAGAGACCCAGTACTTC.

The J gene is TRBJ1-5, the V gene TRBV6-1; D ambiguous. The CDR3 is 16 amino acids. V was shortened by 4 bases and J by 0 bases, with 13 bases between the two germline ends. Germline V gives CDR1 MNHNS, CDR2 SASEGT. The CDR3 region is CASSVATGYSNQPQHF. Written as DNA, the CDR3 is TGTGCCAGCAGTGTGGCAACGGGATATAGCAATCAGCCCCAGCATTTT.

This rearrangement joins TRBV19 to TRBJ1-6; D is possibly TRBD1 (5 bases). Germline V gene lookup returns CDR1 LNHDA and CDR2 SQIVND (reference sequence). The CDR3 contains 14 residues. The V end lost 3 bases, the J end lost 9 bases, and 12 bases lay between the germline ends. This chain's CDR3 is CASSMAGTISPLHF. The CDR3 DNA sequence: TGTGCCAGTAGTATGGCAGGGACTATTTCACCCCTCCACTTT.